The following is a T cell receptor beta chain sequence with its context. The CDR3 consists of 16 residues. Germline assignment: CDR1 MNHEY and CDR2 SMNVEV (reference sequence). V lost 3 bases, J lost 1 base, and 15 bases lay in between. This specimen belongs to a study of blood T cell repertoires in COVID-19. Original processing methods: It was from reference gene primer amplification that nucleated cell counts were estimated. Libraries were prepared by immunoSEQ multiplex PCR; TCRdb keeps only in-frame clonotypes and omits some of them. V, J and clone size are taken as reported in that table, and D and trimming were inferred from the DNA itself. Of roughly 500,000 clones detected, around nine tenths appear once; the ten largest clones hold 1.8%. Residents of 24 US areas, aged about 18 to 95 years, made up the participants. Recovery meant two consecutive negative NP/OP PCR tests, professional clearance, or resolved symptoms.

The gene calls are TRBV27 and TRBJ1-1; tentatively, D is TRBD1 (6 bases). The sample taken for sequencing was PBMCs or T cells enriched from blood (not recorded which). The source is a woman in her thirties or forties who had recovered from COVID-19. Written as DNA, the CDR3 is TGTGCCAGCAGTTTCGACAGGACAAGGTGGAACACTGAAGCTTTCTTT. Translating it yields CASSFDRTRWNTEAFF.